Listed below are T cell receptor beta chains from one sample, sequenced in a study of radiation and T cells in renal cell carcinoma. Profiling relied on immunoSEQ multiplex PCR, and the TCRdb table lists in-frame clones only, not all of them. The sample has approximately 86,000 clones; 70% to 90% are singletons. The specimen comprised blood, sampled from a patient whose treatment included radiotherapy and nephrectomy. The receptor source for this set is a man in his fifties with renal cell carcinoma. CDR3s include the opening cysteine and the closing phenylalanine or tryptophan. The D gene is left open where the match is weak. Some rows mark clone size as missing; the rest say once, few, many or name a class of expanded clone.

>TRBV27|TRBD1|TRBJ2-7|14|once
TGTGCCAGCAGTGCGGGACAGGGTGGTTACGAGCAGTACTTC
CASSAGQGGYEQYF
>TRBV6-4|TRBD1|TRBJ1-1|17|NA
TGTGCCAGCAGTGGGTGGGGCAGGGGGGTCGGGAACACTGAAGCTTTCTTT
CASSGWGRGVGNTEAFF
>TRBV9|TRBD1|TRBJ2-6|17|NA
TGTGCCAGCAGCTTTCCGGACAGGGCGTCCGGGGCCAACGTCCTGACTTTC
CASSFPDRASGANVLTF
>TRBV9|TRBD1|TRBJ2-1|14|NA
TGTGCCAGCAGCACAGGACAGGGGGCCTATGAGCAGTTCTTC
CASSTGQGAYEQFF
>TRBV2|TRBD1|TRBJ2-1|14|NA
TGTGCCAGCGCGAGGACAGGGGGTTCCAATGAGCAGTTCTTC
CASARTGGSNEQFF
>TRBV19|NA|TRBJ1-1|13|NA
TGTGCCAGTAGTATAGAAGGATTTTCCGAAGCTTTCTTT
CASSIEGFSEAFF
>TRBV2|NA|TRBJ1-1|14|NA
TGTGCCAGCAGTGATCGGGGAGGGTACACTGAAGCTTTCTTT
CASSDRGGYTEAFF
>TRBV7-9|NA|TRBJ1-2|12|NA
TGTGCCAGCAGCTGGAGGGGAAACGGCTACACCTTC
CASSWRGNGYTF
>TRBV18|NA|TRBJ2-7|14|NA
TGTGCCAGCTCACCACCCTCACTCTCCTACGAGCAGTACTTC
CASSPPSLSYEQYF
>TRBV10-2|NA|TRBJ1-2|16|NA
TGCGCCAGCAGTGATGTCTCCTCCTTGGAGAACTATGGCTACACCTTC
CASSDVSSLENYGYTF
>TRBV7-8|NA|TRBJ1-3|15|NA
TGTGCCAGCAGCTTAGCGGGGGGGAAAGGAAACACCATATATTTT
CASSLAGGKGNTIYF
>TRBV30|NA|TRBJ1-2|12|NA
TGTGCCTGGATTCGGACACCCTATGGCTACACCTTC
CAWIRTPYGYTF
>TRBV29-1|NA|TRBJ1-5|13|few
TGCAGCGTTGTAGCCTTGGTGAGTCAGCCCCAGCATTTT
CSVVALVSQPQHF
>TRBV7-6|TRBD1|TRBJ1-1|15|NA
TGTGCCAGCAGTTCTGGGACAGGGGGAAGGACTGAAGCTTTCTTT
CASSSGTGGRTEAFF
>TRBV19|NA|TRBJ1-2|14|NA
TGTGCCAGTAGATCGGGACTAGGGGGCTATGGCTACACCTTC
CASRSGLGGYGYTF
>TRBV7-6|TRBD1|TRBJ1-4|15|NA
TGTGCCAGCAGCTTAGGACAGGGCCAAAATGAAAAACTGTTTTTT
CASSLGQGQNEKLFF
>TRBV5-4|TRBD1|TRBJ2-7|15|NA
TGTGCCAGCAGCTTGGTCGGACAGGGGGCTGACGAGCAGTACTTC
CASSLVGQGADEQYF
>TRBV28|TRBD1|TRBJ1-2|14|NA
TGTGCCAGCAGTCGGGACAGGGGCATGATACGCTACACCTTC
CASSRDRGMIRYTF
>TRBV6-5|NA|TRBJ1-5|15|NA
TGTGCCAGCAGGGGGACTCCGAGTCAAGGTCAGCCCCAGCATTTT
CASRGTPSQGQPQHF
>TRBV30|NA|TRBJ1-1|11|once
TGTGCCTGGAGTGGAGGGGTTTTAGCTTTCTTT
CAWSGGVLAFF
>TRBV5-1|NA|TRBJ2-3|14|few
TGCGCCAGCAGGACACAGCCCTGGGCAGATACGCAGTATTTT
CASRTQPWADTQYF
>TRBV28|NA|TRBJ1-2|14|NA
TGTGCCAGCAGCGAAGACAGTTATAACTATGGCTACACCTTC
CASSEDSYNYGYTF
>TRBV5-6|NA|TRBJ1-5|16|NA
TGTGCCAGCAGCAGAAACGACCCCTATAGCAATCAGCCCCAGCATTTT
CASSRNDPYSNQPQHF
>TRBV7-3|NA|TRBJ1-1|13|NA
TGTGCCAGCAGCTTGAGTACGGGAACTGAAGCTTTCTTT
CASSLSTGTEAFF
>TRBV5-1|NA|TRBJ2-1|14|NA
TGCGCCAGCAGCTTGGATAGCAGACAGAATGAGCAGTTCTTC
CASSLDSRQNEQFF
>TRBV13|NA|TRBJ1-5|14|NA
TGTGCCAGCAGCTTAGGGACTAGCAATCAGCCCCAGCATTTT
CASSLGTSNQPQHF
>TRBV30|NA|TRBJ2-7|11|once
TGTGCCTGGATCGCGAGCTACGAGCAGTACTTC
CAWIASYEQYF
>TRBV2|TRBD2|TRBJ2-1|14|NA
TGTGCCAGCAGCCCTGGGGACTACCCGAATCAGCAGTTCTTC
CASSPGDYPNQQFF